This is a list of T cell receptor beta chains from one sample in a study of T-cell memory formation after mild COVID-19. One entry per CDR3 protein, called by TCRdb with MiXCR from the 5' RACE reads. The table has approximately 440,000 distinct CDR3 sequences, over 15% seen once; the top ten hold around 9.2%. Material: PBMCs or a T cell subset sorted from them (not recorded which). The receptors stem from an adult woman who had mild COVID-19 (a few samples of this study predate the infection). Cell type and time point are not known. Both conserved end residues are trimmed from each CDR3. The D gene is left open where the match is weak. Size values are once, few and many counts, or a class for expanded clones, and some rows have none.

clone size,V gene,D gene,J gene,CDR3 protein
.,TRBV2,TRBD2,TRBJ2-2,ARTGGTGELF
.,TRBV27,.,TRBJ1-1,ASSLRKVNTEAF
.,TRBV20-1,TRBD1,TRBJ2-5,SAPRTGGQETQY
few,TRBV7-6,.,TRBJ2-2,ASSFMRLDTGELF
few,TRBV5-1,.,TRBJ2-2,ASSPDSGMAGELF
.,TRBV19,.,TRBJ1-2,ASSMLSSSNYGYT
.,TRBV12-3/TRBV12-4,TRBD2,TRBJ2-2,ASSPGLSTGELF
few,TRBV5-1,TRBD2,TRBJ2-2,ASSLTSGSAGELF
few,TRBV7-9,TRBD2,TRBJ2-1,ASSLETSGYSNNEQF
.,TRBV4-2,.,TRBJ1-6,ASSQGSAGNSPLH
few,TRBV4-1,TRBD1,TRBJ2-7,ASSPYGTDYEQY
once,TRBV6-1,TRBD2,TRBJ2-2,ASTDGTSGTGELF
few,TRBV6-6,.,TRBJ1-1,ASSYSSAGTNTEAF
few,TRBV25-1,TRBD2,TRBJ2-1,ASRAGTSGLNEQF
.,TRBV2,.,TRBJ2-3,ATGTSDTQY
few,TRBV24-1,TRBD2,TRBJ2-2,ATSDHPLGGRAELF
.,TRBV5-1,.,TRBJ1-1,ASSLEAGSGGTEAF
few,TRBV6-1,.,TRBJ2-5,ASSEWGRQETQY
.,TRBV2,TRBD1,TRBJ1-5,ASSGTGYIQPQH
many,TRBV12-5,.,TRBJ2-1,ASGFPGTEQF
.,TRBV20-1,.,TRBJ2-2,SAIGPNTGELF
many,TRBV12-3/TRBV12-4,.,TRBJ1-5,ASSLASNQPQH
.,TRBV7-9,.,TRBJ2-3,ASRPPEGDWLMADTQY
.,TRBV12-3/TRBV12-4,.,TRBJ2-7,ASSLPTPNYEQY
.,TRBV12-3/TRBV12-4,.,TRBJ2-7,ASSSSGLNSYEQY
few,TRBV6-5,.,TRBJ1-1,ASSYSGLHWTEAF
.,TRBV9,.,TRBJ2-5,ASSGPGRSGETQY
.,TRBV24-1,TRBD1,TRBJ2-1,ATSGVGDRASLGGYNEQF
.,TRBV6-5,.,TRBJ2-1,ASSPSTRFAEQF
few,TRBV12-3/TRBV12-4,.,TRBJ2-7,ASTKGLDYEQY
.,TRBV7-2,TRBD1,TRBJ1-4,ASSPGGQGGGKLF
few,TRBV29-1,.,TRBJ1-1,SVTGPNTEAF
few,TRBV2,TRBD1,TRBJ2-7,ASQNGQGYIEQY
.,TRBV7-3,TRBD1,TRBJ2-2,ASSHLPGTGGTGELF
few,TRBV27,.,TRBJ1-5,ASSRAGGYQPQH
few,TRBV12-3/TRBV12-4,.,TRBJ1-1,ASGLLGGTEAF
.,TRBV14,TRBD2,TRBJ2-2,ASSQVTPGLEIGELF
.,TRBV20-1,.,TRBJ2-6,SARAGDSGANVLT
.,TRBV5-6,.,TRBJ2-2,ASSLGWTGELF
few,TRBV10-3,.,TRBJ1-2,ATMGETSNYGYT
.,TRBV15,.,TRBJ1-1,ATSREGQTNTEAF
.,TRBV29-1,.,TRBJ2-6,SVEDPPGGGAGANVLT
.,TRBV7-2,.,TRBJ2-3,ASSLAARRRAADTQY
few,TRBV18,.,TRBJ1-2,ASSPPDGSNYGYT
.,TRBV4-2,TRBD1,TRBJ2-3,ASSQDAGTGGY
few,TRBV20-1,.,TRBJ2-3,SAERGSTDTQY
.,TRBV7-8,TRBD1,TRBJ1-5,ASSLGRDRALRPQH
.,TRBV6-2/TRBV6-3,.,TRBJ2-7,ASSYSMGHYEQY
.,TRBV20-1,.,TRBJ1-1,SAGLTGTKNTEAF
.,TRBV12-3/TRBV12-4,.,TRBJ1-3,ASSGTGRAGNTIY